This T cell receptor beta chain was recovered during a study of blood T cell repertoires in COVID-19. Across the study: Sources were T cells, B-cell-depleted T cells, or PBMCs; the material itself was cDNA or gDNA.

Trimming cost V 7 bases and J 0 bases, with 13 bases left between them. The germline CDR1 and CDR2 sequences are MNHEY and SVGAGI. The CDR3 covers 14 residues. Profiled with immunoSEQ multiplex PCR; TCRdb holds only in-frame clones, not every one. This table has approximately 110,000 clones, around four fifths appearing once. The sequence was collected from a man aged 80 or over with COVID-19, enrolled during active disease. The gene calls are TRBV6-5 and TRBJ2-7, with TRBD2 as a possible D gene (5 bases). Sequencing input: peripheral blood. The CDR3 spells CASTPQRNSYEQYF. The CDR3 DNA sequence: TGTGCCAGCACCCCCCAGCGGAACTCCTACGAGCAGTACTTC.